Below are 22 T cell receptor beta chains sequenced from a single sample in a study of T cells expressing NK-cell markers. TCRdb re-called the 5' RACE reads and gives one entry per CDR3 protein, without DNA. This listing includes 500,000 to 600,000 distinct CDR3 sequences. Sequencing was done on a sample of blood T cells: a sorted CD56 or NKG2C T cell subset, CD4+ or CD8+ T cells, or bulk PBMC T cells (not recorded which). The receptors were gathered from a young man in good health.

This rearrangement joins TRBV6-2 or TRBV6-3 to TRBJ1-4. Germline V lookup: CDR1 MNHEY, CDR2 SVGEGT. The CDR3 spans 17 residues. This CDR3 reads CASSYRVQFATNEKLFF.

The chain recombines TRBV18 with TRBJ2-7. The germline V gene encodes CDR1 KGHSH and CDR2 LQKENI. The CDR3 sequence is 15 residues long. The CDR3 region is CASSVGGLGPYEQYF.

The rearrangement joins TRBV10-3 to TRBJ1-1; the D gene TCRdb calls, TRBD1, cannot be checked with no DNA. Germline lookup yields CDR1 ENHRY and CDR2 SYGVKD. The CDR3 is 13 amino acids. The CDR3 sequence is CAITLTGYTEAFF.

The chain combines TRBV5-1 with TRBJ1-2; TCRdb lists TRBD1, though no DNA is available to test this call. Germline V CDR1 and CDR2: SGHRS, YFSETQ. The CDR3 extends over 17 amino acids. This CDR3 is CASSLPTGTGTSDGYTF.

V is TRBV13 and J is TRBJ2-3; TCRdb's assignment of TRBD2 cannot be checked, as there is no DNA. The CDR3 covers 16 residues. Germline CDR1 PRHDT, CDR2 FYEKMQ (reference sequence). The CDR3 region is CASSLTDYQSTDTQYF. Complete variable domain (other parts from reference TRBV13 and TRBJ2-3): AAGVIQSPRHLIKEKRETATLKCYPIPRHDTVYWYQQGPGQDPQFLISFYEKMQSDKGSIPDRFSAQQFSDYHSELNMSSLELGDSALYFCASSLTDYQSTDTQYFGPGTRLTVL.

The J gene is TRBJ2-3, the V gene TRBV20-1; with no DNA, the TCRdb D assignment of TRBD1 cannot be verified. Germline CDR1 DFQATT, CDR2 SNEGSKA (reference sequence). CDR3 length equals 20 residues. CDR3 protein: CSAEKGAGGGNSLPTDTQYF.

The rearrangement uses TRBV12-3 or TRBV12-4 and TRBJ2-2; TCRdb picks TRBD1, but there is no DNA to check that call. The CDR3 runs 17 residues. The CDR3 is CASSPMGQLSNTGELFF.

This chain uses TRBV30 with TRBJ2-1. CDR3 length: 14 residues. Per the germline V gene, CDR1 is GTSNPN and CDR2 is SVGIG (reference sequence). The CDR3 sequence: CAWGSGSSYNEQFF.

This chain links TRBV12-3 or TRBV12-4 with TRBJ2-3; absent DNA, TCRdb's TRBD2 call cannot be checked. The CDR3 loop spans 17 amino acids. The CDR3 spells CASSLVPLAGTTDTQYF.

The V and J genes are TRBV7-9 and TRBJ2-7; with no DNA, the TCRdb D assignment of TRBD1 cannot be verified. The germline V gene encodes CDR1 SEHNR and CDR2 FQNEAQ (reference sequence). CDR3 length: 14 amino acids. CDR3 protein: CASSLAGTLYEQYF.

The rearrangement uses TRBV6-1 and TRBJ2-2. Germline values: CDR1 MNHNS, CDR2 SASEGT. The CDR3 spans 15 residues. The CDR3 region is CASREVTRMSGELFF.

The V gene is TRBV9, the J gene TRBJ2-2; TCRdb's D call of TRBD1 is untestable without DNA. The germline V gene encodes CDR1 SGDLS and CDR2 YYNGEE. The CDR3 spans 15 residues. The CDR3 spells CASSEGQPNTGELFF.

The chain uses TRBV4-1 and TRBJ1-1. The CDR3 consists of 16 residues. CDR1 and CDR2 (germline): MGHRA, YSYEKL. This chain's CDR3 is CASSQVLRTANTEAFF.

This rearrangement joins TRBV24-1 to TRBJ2-4; without DNA, the TCRdb call of TRBD2 cannot be checked. Germline values: CDR1 KGHDR, CDR2 SFDVKD. The CDR3 extends over 14 amino acids. The chain's CDR3 is CATSDPRVLHIQYF.

The rearrangement joins TRBV3-1 to TRBJ2-2. CDR1 LGHDT and CDR2 YNNKEL come from the germline V gene (reference sequence). The CDR3 has 14 residues. CDR3 loop: CASSPYLNTGELFF. Together with reference TRBV3-1 and TRBJ2-2, the CDR3 gives the full variable domain: DTAVSQTPKYLVTQMGNDKSIKCEQNLGHDTMYWYKQDSKKFLKIMFSYNNKELIINETVPNRFSPKSPDKAHLNLHINSLELGDSAVYFCASSPYLNTGELFFGEGSRLTVL.

The rearrangement uses TRBV11-2 and TRBJ2-1; TCRdb returns TRBD1, unconfirmable since there is no DNA. CDR1 is SGHAT, CDR2 FQNNGV, per germline. The CDR3 totals 15 residues. The CDR3 protein is CASSEVRDASNEQFF.

J is TRBJ2-5 and V is TRBV20-1; TCRdb outputs TRBD2, but without DNA this stays unchecked. This CDR3 is 15 amino acids long. Germline V gives CDR1 DFQATT, CDR2 SNEGSKA (reference sequence). CDR3 loop: CSAASGLEVGETQYF.

The chain carries TRBV7-6 and TRBJ2-7; TCRdb's assignment of TRBD1 cannot be checked, as there is no DNA. Germline values: CDR1 SGHVS, CDR2 FNYEAQ. The CDR3 covers 15 residues. The CDR3 region is CASSPYAGTGNEQYF.

The gene calls are TRBV20-1 and TRBJ1-1; as DNA is missing, the TRBD1 call by TCRdb cannot be tested. Germline V gene sequence: CDR1 DFQATT, CDR2 SNEGSKA (reference sequence). This CDR3 is 16 amino acids long. CDR3 loop: CSASPDRRWGSTEAFF.

V usage is TRBV11-2 and J usage is TRBJ2-4; the TCRdb call, TRBD2, lacks DNA for checking. CDR1 and CDR2 from the germline V gene are SGHAT and FQNNGV. CDR3 length: 18 residues. This CDR3 is CASSLGRGGDWAKNIQYF.

This chain joins TRBV29-1 and TRBJ2-3; the TRBD2 assignment by TCRdb is unverifiable without DNA. This CDR3 has 13 amino acids. Germline CDR1 reads SQVTM; CDR2 reads ANQGSEA. CDR3 residues: CSVDGLRTDTQYF.

V gene TRBV29-1 combines with J gene TRBJ2-5. The CDR3 consists of 11 residues. Germline loops: CDR1 SQVTM, CDR2 ANQGSEA. The CDR3 region is CSVDSVGTQYF.